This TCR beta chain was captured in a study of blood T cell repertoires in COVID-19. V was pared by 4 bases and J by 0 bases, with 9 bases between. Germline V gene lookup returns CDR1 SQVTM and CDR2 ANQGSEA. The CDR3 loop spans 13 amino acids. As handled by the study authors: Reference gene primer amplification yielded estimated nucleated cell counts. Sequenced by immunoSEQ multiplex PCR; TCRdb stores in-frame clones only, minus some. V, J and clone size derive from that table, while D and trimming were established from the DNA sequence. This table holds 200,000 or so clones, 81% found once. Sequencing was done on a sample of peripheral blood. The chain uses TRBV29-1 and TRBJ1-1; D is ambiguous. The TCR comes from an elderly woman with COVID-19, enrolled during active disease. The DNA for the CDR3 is TGCAGCGTTGCGGGAGCGATGAACACTGAAGCTTTCTTT. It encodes CSVAGAMNTEAFF.